This T cell receptor beta chain originates from a study of high-grade serous ovarian cancer treatment subgroups. Looking at the study overall: Each sample yielded on average around 7,500 unique TCR beta rearrangements from 14,000 or so reads.

Tumor samples were taken before definitive surgery or chemotherapy. Sequencing used immunoSEQ multiplex PCR; TCRdb keeps in-frame clones, though not all of them. Of about 15,000 clones listed, 73% were seen once; the top ten hold more than 3.5%. As to this clone: Its antigen is still unknown.

Findings of the study overall: Only CDR3 was analyzed; CDR1 and CDR2 were not. Without spatial data, bulk sequencing limits insight into HGSC tumor diversity. TCR clonal relatedness correlated positively with neoantigen level.

Germline values: CDR1 LGHNA, CDR2 YNFKEQ. This CDR3 region has 16 residues. V shed 0 bases, J shed 4 bases, and the junction held 6 bases outside the gene matches. The receptor was isolated from a human donor with high-grade serous ovarian cancer. Specimen: tumor tissue. The chain combines TRBV4-2 with TRBJ2-3; 8 bases match TRBD1. The CDR3 sequence: CASSQESAGGADTQYF. The CDR3 bases are TGTGCCAGCAGCCAAGAGTCGGCAGGGGGCGCAGATACGCAGTATTTT.